One and the same sample provided the 14 T cell receptor beta chains below, sequenced in a study of T cells in localized non-small cell lung cancer. This table comes from immunoSEQ multiplex PCR, and its TCRdb copy is limited to in-frame clones, with some not included. The sample carries about 60,000 clones, roughly 90% recorded once. Material: peripheral blood, obtained before any cancer treatment. Receptors were obtained from a woman aged 40-70 years with stage I lung adenocarcinoma.

The chain couples TRBV19 to TRBJ2-6; tentative D call: TRBD1 (5 bases). The CDR3 is made up of 17 amino acids. The germline V and J ends were trimmed by 8 bases and 0 bases, with 17 bases remaining between them. Germline lookup yields CDR1 LNHDA and CDR2 SQIVND (reference sequence). This CDR3 reads CASVKGQGGSGANVLTF. CDR3 coding DNA: TGTGCCAGTGTTAAAGGACAAGGTGGCTCTGGGGCCAACGTCCTGACTTTC.

CDR3 in DNA: TGTGCCAGCAGCTCGATGGCCCGGGACATAATCTCTGGGGCCAACGTCCTGACTTTC. Its translation is CASSSMARDIISGANVLTF. The V gene is TRBV7-8, the J gene TRBJ2-6, with a tentative D call TRBD1 (6 bases). The CDR3 runs 19 residues. CDR1 and CDR2 (germline): SGHVS, FQNEAQ. Trimming left V 4 bases short and J 0 bases short, with 19 bases between.

The rearrangement uses TRBV5-1 and TRBJ2-5; D not certain. V was trimmed by 0 bases and J by 1 base, leaving 4 bases between them. CDR3 length equals 13 residues. Germline CDR1 is SGHRS and CDR2 is YFSETQ. CDR3 region: CASSLALQETQYF. The CDR3 nucleotides read TGCGCCAGCAGCTTGGCACTCCAAGAGACCCAGTACTTC.

V is TRBV6-5 and J is TRBJ2-1, with 9 bases matching TRBD1. From germline, CDR1 is MNHEY and CDR2 SVGAGI. J gave up 4 bases and V 2 bases, and 3 bases lay outside the gene matches. This CDR3 spans 15 amino acids. The CDR3 nucleotides are TGTGCCAGCAGTTACGGGACAGGGAAGTACAATGAGCAGTTCTTC. This codes for CASSYGTGKYNEQFF.

The genes are TRBV6-1 and TRBJ1-5; possible D gene TRBD1, 5 bases. From germline, CDR1 is MNHNS and CDR2 SASEGT. This CDR3 is 13 amino acids long. Trimming cost V 3 bases and J 11 bases, with 14 bases left between them. Written as DNA, the CDR3 is TGTGCCAGCAGTGACCGGCGGGGGGATGCCCAGCATTTT. Its protein is CASSDRRGDAQHF.

The gene calls are TRBV6-5 and TRBJ2-3; 7 bases fit TRBD2. The V gene's germline CDR1 is MNHEY and CDR2 SVGAGI. J gave up 1 base and V 6 bases, and 7 bases lay outside the gene matches. CDR3 length: 15 amino acids. CDR3 DNA: TGTGCCAGCAGCAGCCGGGACTATCGCACAGATACGCAGTATTTT. Its protein product is CASSSRDYRTDTQYF.

The CDR3, as DNA: TGTGCCAGCAGCCAAGTCGGGACTAGCGGGAGGAGCACAGATACGCAGTATTTT. It is translated as CASSQVGTSGRSTDTQYF. The rearrangement joins TRBV4-2 to TRBJ2-3; 15 nucleotides align to TRBD2. This CDR3 is built from 18 residues. The V segment lost 1 base and the J segment 0 bases; nucleotides outside the gene matches: 2. The germline V gene encodes CDR1 LGHNA and CDR2 YNFKEQ.

J is TRBJ1-2 and V is TRBV29-1, with D maybe TRBD1 (5 bases). The CDR3 covers 11 residues. The germline V gene has CDR1 SQVTM and CDR2 ANQGSEA. Trimming left V 5 bases short and J 9 bases short, with 13 bases between. CDR3 residues: CSVRSGGSYTF. The CDR3 bases are TGCAGCGTTCGCTCTGGGGGAAGCTACACCTTC.

The chain joins TRBV5-4 to TRBJ2-3, with D possibly matching TRBD1 (5 bases). Per the germline V gene, CDR1 is SGHNT and CDR2 is YYREEE (reference sequence). The V gene lost 0 bases and the J gene lost 6 bases, with 17 bases spanning the gap. The CDR3 has 16 residues. The DNA for the CDR3 is TGTGCCAGCAGCTTGGGGGGATCCAGGGAAGGGGATACGCAGTATTTT. It specifies CASSLGGSREGDTQYF.

This clone was counted a few times. The chain is built from TRBV7-9 and TRBJ1-2; D gene unclear. From germline, CDR1 is SEHNR and CDR2 FQNEAQ (reference sequence). V was trimmed by 1 base and J by 6 bases, leaving 15 bases between them. This CDR3 comprises 15 residues. The CDR3 sequence: CASSLEYSASDGYTF. The CDR3 DNA sequence: TGTGCCAGCAGCTTAGAGTACAGCGCCTCAGATGGCTACACCTTC. The whole variable domain, remainder taken from reference TRBV7-9 and TRBJ1-2, is DTGVSQNPRHKITKRGQNVTFRCDPISEHNRLYWYRQTLGQGPEFLTYFQNEAQLEKSRLLSDRFSAERPKGSFSTLEIQRTEQGDSAMYLCASSLEYSASDGYTFGSGTRLTVV.

About this clone itself: The junction does not match germline at one end; this may be a read error. CDR3 in amino acids: CASTRGGNLLF. The CDR3 nucleotides are TGTGCCAGCACCCGGGGGGGTAACCTCCTTTTT. V gene TRBV19 combines with J gene TRBJ1-4, with D possibly matching TRBD1 (5 bases). CDR1 is LNHDA and CDR2 is SQIVND in the germline V gene (reference sequence). This CDR3 is 11 amino acids long.

The chain links TRBV7-9 to TRBJ1-5; D call uncertain. This CDR3 contains 12 residues. Germline V gives CDR1 SEHNR, CDR2 FQNEAQ (reference sequence). Trimming took 1 base from V and 2 from J, leaving 0 bases between them. CDR3 amino acids: CASSLGNQPQHF. CDR3 DNA sequence: TGTGCCAGCAGCTTAGGCAATCAGCCCCAGCATTTT. The full variable domain, with the rest looked up from reference TRBV7-9 and TRBJ1-5, is DTGVSQNPRHKITKRGQNVTFRCDPISEHNRLYWYRQTLGQGPEFLTYFQNEAQLEKSRLLSDRFSAERPKGSFSTLEIQRTEQGDSAMYLCASSLGNQPQHFGDGTRLSIL.

This sequence joins TRBV27 and TRBJ2-1; possibly TRBD2 for D (5 bases). Trimming took off 8 bases at V and 6 bases at J, with 17 bases between the two ends. Germline loops: CDR1 MNHEY, CDR2 SMNVEV (reference sequence). The CDR3 spans 14 residues. Here the CDR3 DNA reads TGTGCCAGCGGATTTGAGGGAGCTTCCAATGAGCAGTTCTTC. It codes for CASGFEGASNEQFF.

The CDR3 loop is CASSPLGQLADSYNEQFF. CDR3 DNA sequence: TGTGCCAGCAGCCCCCTGGGACAGCTAGCGGATTCCTACAATGAGCAGTTCTTC. The chain joins TRBV5-4 to TRBJ2-1, with D perhaps TRBD1 or TRBD2 (7 bases each). Germline V lookup: CDR1 SGHNT, CDR2 YYREEE (reference sequence). The CDR3 length is 18 residues. V was clipped by 4 bases and J by 1 base, with 21 bases between them.